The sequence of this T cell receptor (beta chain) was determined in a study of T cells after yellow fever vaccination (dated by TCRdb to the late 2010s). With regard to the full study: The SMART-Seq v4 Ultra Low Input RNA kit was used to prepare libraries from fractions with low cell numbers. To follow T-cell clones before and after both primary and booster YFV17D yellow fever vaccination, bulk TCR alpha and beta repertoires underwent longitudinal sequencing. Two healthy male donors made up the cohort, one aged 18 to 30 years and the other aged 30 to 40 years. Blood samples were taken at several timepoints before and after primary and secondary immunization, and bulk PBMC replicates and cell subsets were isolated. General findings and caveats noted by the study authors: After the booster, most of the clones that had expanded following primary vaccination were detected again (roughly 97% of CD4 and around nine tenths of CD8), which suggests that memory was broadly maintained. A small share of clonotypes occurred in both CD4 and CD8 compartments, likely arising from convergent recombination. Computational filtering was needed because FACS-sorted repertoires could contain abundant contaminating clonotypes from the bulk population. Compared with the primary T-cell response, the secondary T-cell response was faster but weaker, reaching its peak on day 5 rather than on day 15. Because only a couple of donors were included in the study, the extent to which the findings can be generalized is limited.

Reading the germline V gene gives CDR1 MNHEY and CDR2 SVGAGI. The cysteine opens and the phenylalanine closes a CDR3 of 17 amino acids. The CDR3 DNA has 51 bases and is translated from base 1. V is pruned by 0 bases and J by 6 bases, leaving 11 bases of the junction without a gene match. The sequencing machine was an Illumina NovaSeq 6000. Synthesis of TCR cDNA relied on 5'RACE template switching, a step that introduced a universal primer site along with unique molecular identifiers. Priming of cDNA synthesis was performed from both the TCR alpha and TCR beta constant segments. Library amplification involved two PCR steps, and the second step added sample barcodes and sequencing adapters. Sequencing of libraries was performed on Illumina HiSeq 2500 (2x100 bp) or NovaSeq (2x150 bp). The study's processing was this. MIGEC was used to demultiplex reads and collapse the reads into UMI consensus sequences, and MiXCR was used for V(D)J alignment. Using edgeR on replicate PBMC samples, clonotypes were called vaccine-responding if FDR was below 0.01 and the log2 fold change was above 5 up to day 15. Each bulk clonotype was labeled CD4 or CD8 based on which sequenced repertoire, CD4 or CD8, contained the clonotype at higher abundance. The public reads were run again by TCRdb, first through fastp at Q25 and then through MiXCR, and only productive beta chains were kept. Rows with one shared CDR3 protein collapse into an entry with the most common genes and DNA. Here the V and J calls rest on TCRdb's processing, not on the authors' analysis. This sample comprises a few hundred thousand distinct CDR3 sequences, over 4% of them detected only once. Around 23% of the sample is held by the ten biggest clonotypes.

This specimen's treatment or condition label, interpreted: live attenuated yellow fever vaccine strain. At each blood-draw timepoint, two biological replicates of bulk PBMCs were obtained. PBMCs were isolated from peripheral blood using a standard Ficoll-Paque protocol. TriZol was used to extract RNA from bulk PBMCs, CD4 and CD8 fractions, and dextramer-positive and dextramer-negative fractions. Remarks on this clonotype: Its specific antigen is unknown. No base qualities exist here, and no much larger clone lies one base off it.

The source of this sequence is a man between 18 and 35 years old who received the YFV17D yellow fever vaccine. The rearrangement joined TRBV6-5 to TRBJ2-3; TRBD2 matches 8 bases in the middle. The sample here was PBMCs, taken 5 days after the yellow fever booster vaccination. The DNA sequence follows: TGTGCCAGCAGTTACTCGAGAACGGGGGGGGAGGTCGATACGCAGTATTTT. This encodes CASSYSRTGGEVDTQYF.